These T cell receptor beta chains were read from a single sample in a study of blood T cell dynamics during melanoma immunotherapy. Libraries were prepared by immunoSEQ multiplex PCR; TCRdb keeps only in-frame clonotypes and omits some of them. The sample consists of about 4,400 clones, approximately 96% of them appearing once. The sample was effector memory CD8+ T cells from blood, taken from a patient treated with checkpoint blockade. The receptors derive from a human donor with melanoma. The CDR3 runs from the conserved cysteine through the conserved F or W. The D gene is left open where the match is weak. A clone size is listed for some rows: how often the clone was seen (once, few, many), or a class if it is expanded.

>TRBV28|TRBJ2-3|.|TRBD2
TGTGCCAGCAGTTTTGGGGGGGAATCAGATACGCAGTATTTT
CASSFGGESDTQYF
>TRBV4-1|TRBJ2-1|.|TRBD2
TGCGCCAGCAGCCAAGAGTCTAGCGGGCGTTACAATGAGCAGTTCTTC
CASSQESSGRYNEQFF
>TRBV27|TRBJ1-5|.|.
TGTGCCAGCAGTTTAGGGGGCGGCCAGCCCCAGCATTTT
CASSLGGGQPQHF
>TRBV13|TRBJ2-7|.|TRBD1
TGTGCCAGCAGCTTCCGGGACAGGTACTACGAGCAGTACTTC
CASSFRDRYYEQYF
>TRBV27|TRBJ2-3|.|TRBD2
TGTGCCAGCAGTCCGTTACTAGCGGGAGGGAGCACAGATACGCAGTATTTT
CASSPLLAGGSTDTQYF
>TRBV6-5|TRBJ2-7|.|TRBD1
TGTGCCAGCAGTTACTCGGGGACAGCCTACGAGCAGTACTTC
CASSYSGTAYEQYF
>TRBV15|TRBJ2-7|once|TRBD2
TGTGCCACCAGCACCGGGACTAGCTACGAGCAGTACTTC
CATSTGTSYEQYF
>TRBV28|TRBJ2-2|.|.
TGTGCCAGCAGTTTACTGCGGGGAAACACCGGGGAGCTGTTTTTT
CASSLLRGNTGELFF
>TRBV5-6|TRBJ2-1|.|.
TGTGCCAGCAGCTTACAGGGCGCGGGCGATGAGCAGTTCTTC
CASSLQGAGDEQFF
>TRBV5-4|TRBJ2-3|.|.
TGTGCCAGCAGGGGGTGGGGGACCACAGATACGCAGTATTTT
CASRGWGTTDTQYF
>TRBV27|TRBJ1-2|.|.
TGTGCCAGCAGTTTTGGGCTTTCGGCCGCAGATGGCTACACCTTC
CASSFGLSAADGYTF
>TRBV25-1|TRBJ2-7|once|.
TGTGCCAGTAAGGCGGGGACCGAGCAGTACTTC
CASKAGTEQYF
>TRBV18|TRBJ2-6|.|.
TGTGCCAGCTCACCAAGGGAGGTCAGTGGGGCCAACGTCCTGACTTTC
CASSPREVSGANVLTF
>TRBV19|TRBJ2-1|.|.
TGTGCCAGTAGTACCCCCGGGACATGGGGTGAGCAGTTCTTC
CASSTPGTWGEQFF
>TRBV6-6|TRBJ2-1|.|.
TGTGCCACCAGACCCCCCGACAATGAGCAGTTCTTC
CATRPPDNEQFF
>TRBV28|TRBJ1-5|.|TRBD1
TGTGCCAGCAGCCTGGACAGGGAGGGAGACAGATATAGCAATCAGCCCCAGCATTTT
CASSLDREGDRYSNQPQHF
>TRBV7-6|TRBJ2-1|.|.
TGTGCCAGCAGTACAGGGAGGGCCGGAAATGAGCAGTTCTTC
CASSTGRAGNEQFF
>TRBV6-1|TRBJ2-1|.|.
TGTGCCACCCACCCGGATGAGCAGTTCTTC
CATHPDEQFF
>TRBV15|TRBJ1-4|.|.
TGTGCCACCAGCCCTGTCGTGGTTGTTAGGGGTAATGAAAAACTGTTTTTT
CATSPVVVVRGNEKLFF
>TRBV7-3|TRBJ2-7|.|.
TGTGCCAGCAGCTTAAACTCGGTGAGGGGTACCTACGAGCAGTACTTC
CASSLNSVRGTYEQYF
>TRBV10-3|TRBJ2-6|.|.
TGTGCCACCATGACCGGGGCCAACGTCCTGACTTTC
CATMTGANVLTF
>TRBV9|TRBJ2-1|.|TRBD2
TGTGCCAGCAGCCCCGGACTGATGACTAGCGTTTACAATGAGCAGTTCTTC
CASSPGLMTSVYNEQFF
>TRBV9|TRBJ2-7|.|TRBD1
TGTGCCAGCAGCGTAAGGTCGGGACAGGGGAGGTACGAGCAGTACTTC
CASSVRSGQGRYEQYF
>TRBV27|TRBJ2-7|.|.
TGTGCCAGCAGTCTGGGACTGGGAAACGAGCAGTACTTC
CASSLGLGNEQYF
>TRBV9|TRBJ1-1|.|TRBD1
TGTGCCAGCAGCCCGGGACAGGGGGGGCGGACTGAAGCTTTCTTT
CASSPGQGGRTEAFF
>TRBV28|TRBJ2-7|.|TRBD2
TGTGCCAGCAGTTTTGGGACTAGTGTCTACGAGCAGTACTTC
CASSFGTSVYEQYF
>TRBV6-5|TRBJ1-4|.|.
TGTGCCAGCAGTTACTCTGAGGCCAGGGCCAGTGAAAAACTGTTTTTT
CASSYSEARASEKLFF
>TRBV11-1|TRBJ2-1|.|TRBD2
TGTGCCAGCAGCTTAGAAGTTCTAGCGGTTTACAATGAGCAGTTCTTC
CASSLEVLAVYNEQFF
>TRBV11-2|TRBJ2-7|few|.
TGTGCCAGCAGCTCCCGTTACGAGCAGTACTTC
CASSSRYEQYF
>TRBV10-3|TRBJ2-1|.|.
TGTGCCGCCACCCCAGGGGGGCACAATGAGCAGTTCTTC
CAATPGGHNEQFF
>TRBV19|TRBJ1-1|.|.
TGTGCCAGTAGTCTACGGCTTGAAGCTTTCTTT
CASSLRLEAFF
>TRBV28|TRBJ2-2|.|.
TGTGCCAGCAGTTTAAGGGGGATGAGGGACGGGGAGCTGTTTTTT
CASSLRGMRDGELFF
>TRBV7-6|TRBJ2-3|.|TRBD2
TGTGCCAGCTCCCAAGCCGGGGGAGGGCCGACAGATACGCAGTATTTT
CASSQAGGGPTDTQYF
>TRBV6-1|TRBJ1-3|.|.
TGTGCCAGCAGTATCGGACAGAACTCTGGAAACACCATATATTTT
CASSIGQNSGNTIYF
>TRBV7-9|TRBJ2-2|.|TRBD2
TGTGCCAGCAGCTTAGGACTAGCGGGAGTTCGGACCGGGGAGCTGTTTTTT
CASSLGLAGVRTGELFF
>TRBV27|TRBJ2-1|.|TRBD1
TGTGCCAGCACGCCGGGACAGGGAAGCAATGAGCAGTTCTTC
CASTPGQGSNEQFF